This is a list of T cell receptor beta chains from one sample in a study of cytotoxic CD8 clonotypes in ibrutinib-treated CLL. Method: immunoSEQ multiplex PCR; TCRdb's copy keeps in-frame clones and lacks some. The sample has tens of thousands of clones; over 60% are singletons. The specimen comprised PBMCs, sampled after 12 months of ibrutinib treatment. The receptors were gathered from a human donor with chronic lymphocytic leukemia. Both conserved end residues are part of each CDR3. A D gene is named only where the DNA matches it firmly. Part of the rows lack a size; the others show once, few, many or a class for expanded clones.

CDR3nt: TGTGCCAGCAGCCAAAGTCGCAATGAGCAGTTCTTC
CDR3aa: CASSQSRNEQFF
d_gene: .
abundance: .
v_gene: TRBV4-2
j_gene: TRBJ2-1

CDR3nt: TGTGCCAGCAGCTTATTCGTTTCCGATGAGCAGTTCTTC
CDR3aa: CASSLFVSDEQFF
d_gene: .
abundance: .
v_gene: TRBV7-3
j_gene: TRBJ2-1

CDR3nt: TGTGCCAGCAGCTTAGGGTTCTCCTACGAGCAGTACTTC
CDR3aa: CASSLGFSYEQYF
d_gene: .
abundance: few
v_gene: TRBV7-7
j_gene: TRBJ2-7

CDR3nt: TGCAGCGTGACAGGACAGGGAGTTACCTACGAGCAGTACTTC
CDR3aa: CSVTGQGVTYEQYF
d_gene: TRBD1
abundance: .
v_gene: TRBV29-1
j_gene: TRBJ2-7

CDR3nt: TGTGCCAGCAGCCCAAGGACTAGTTTGACGAATGAGCAGTTCTTC
CDR3aa: CASSPRTSLTNEQFF
d_gene: TRBD2
abundance: .
v_gene: TRBV5-4
j_gene: TRBJ2-1

CDR3nt: TGTGCCAGTAGTAGGGGGCGGAACACTGAAGCTTTCTTT
CDR3aa: CASSRGRNTEAFF
d_gene: .
abundance: .
v_gene: TRBV19
j_gene: TRBJ1-1

CDR3nt: TGTGCCAGCAGTTTGTTTGGGAACACTGAAGCTTTCTTT
CDR3aa: CASSLFGNTEAFF
d_gene: .
abundance: .
v_gene: TRBV28
j_gene: TRBJ1-1

CDR3nt: TGTGCCAGCAGCAGACAGCCGCAAAATACTGCAACTAATGAAAAACTGTTTTTT
CDR3aa: CASSRQPQNTATNEKLFF
d_gene: .
abundance: .
v_gene: TRBV7-9
j_gene: TRBJ1-4

CDR3nt: TGCGCCAGCAGCTTGTTAGCCGGGACAGTTTCCTACAATGAGCAGTTCTTC
CDR3aa: CASSLLAGTVSYNEQFF
d_gene: TRBD1
abundance: .
v_gene: TRBV5-1
j_gene: TRBJ2-1

CDR3nt: TGTGCCAGCAGCTTAGTGGTCGGTAGCACAGATACGCAGTATTTT
CDR3aa: CASSLVVGSTDTQYF
d_gene: .
abundance: .
v_gene: TRBV7-9
j_gene: TRBJ2-3

CDR3nt: TGTGCCAGCAGTGACTACGCTAGCACAGATACGCAGTATTTT
CDR3aa: CASSDYASTDTQYF
d_gene: .
abundance: .
v_gene: TRBV2
j_gene: TRBJ2-3

CDR3nt: TGTGCCAGCACCCGAAACGTAGGGGGCGGATTCGGGGAGCTGTTTTTT
CDR3aa: CASTRNVGGGFGELFF
d_gene: TRBD1
abundance: few
v_gene: TRBV28
j_gene: TRBJ2-2

CDR3nt: TGTGCCAGCAGCGTAGCGTCCAGTCCCTTAGGTGGCTACACCTTC
CDR3aa: CASSVASSPLGGYTF
d_gene: .
abundance: .
v_gene: TRBV9
j_gene: TRBJ1-2

CDR3nt: TGTGCCAGCAGCTTAAGAAGCGGGGACCGCACAGATACGCAGTATTTT
CDR3aa: CASSLRSGDRTDTQYF
d_gene: TRBD2
abundance: .
v_gene: TRBV7-2
j_gene: TRBJ2-3

CDR3nt: TGCGCCAGCAGCTTGGTGGCCTCTTGGCGGCAAGAGACCCAGTACTTC
CDR3aa: CASSLVASWRQETQYF
d_gene: .
abundance: .
v_gene: TRBV5-1
j_gene: TRBJ2-5

CDR3nt: TGTGCCATCAGGGGATCGGCTTCTGGAGAGACCCAGTACTTC
CDR3aa: CAIRGSASGETQYF
d_gene: .
abundance: .
v_gene: TRBV10-3
j_gene: TRBJ2-5

CDR3nt: TGTGCCAGCAGTTACTCAGAAACAGGGGGCAACGGCTACACCTTC
CDR3aa: CASSYSETGGNGYTF
d_gene: TRBD1
abundance: .
v_gene: TRBV6-6
j_gene: TRBJ1-2

CDR3nt: TGTGCCAGCAACGGGCCCCCAAACCCCTACGAGCAGTACTTC
CDR3aa: CASNGPPNPYEQYF
d_gene: .
abundance: .
v_gene: TRBV2
j_gene: TRBJ2-7

CDR3nt: TGTGCCAGCACCATACTAGCGGGAGGGACCGAGCAGTACTTC
CDR3aa: CASTILAGGTEQYF
d_gene: TRBD2
abundance: .
v_gene: TRBV7-2
j_gene: TRBJ2-7

CDR3nt: TGTGCCTGCCACAAGTTCCTAAACACTGAAGCTTTCTTT
CDR3aa: CACHKFLNTEAFF
d_gene: .
abundance: once
v_gene: TRBV30
j_gene: TRBJ1-1

CDR3nt: TGTGCCAGCTCACCTATCCCAGGACTAGCCAAAAACATTCAGTACTTC
CDR3aa: CASSPIPGLAKNIQYF
d_gene: .
abundance: .
v_gene: TRBV18
j_gene: TRBJ2-4

CDR3nt: TGCGCCAGCAGCTCCGGGACAGGGTTCCCCGAGCAGTACTTC
CDR3aa: CASSSGTGFPEQYF
d_gene: TRBD1
abundance: .
v_gene: TRBV5-1
j_gene: TRBJ2-7

CDR3nt: TGTGCCAGTAGTATTAAACGTGGCACTGAAGCTTTCTTT
CDR3aa: CASSIKRGTEAFF
d_gene: .
abundance: .
v_gene: TRBV19
j_gene: TRBJ1-1

CDR3nt: TGCGCCAGCAGCCAAGAAGGCCTCAAATATGGCGATGAGCAGTTCTTC
CDR3aa: CASSQEGLKYGDEQFF
d_gene: .
abundance: few
v_gene: TRBV4-3
j_gene: TRBJ2-1

CDR3nt: TGTGCCAGCAGCAAAAACAGGGGAGTTTGGCAGCCCCAGCATTTT
CDR3aa: CASSKNRGVWQPQHF
d_gene: .
abundance: .
v_gene: TRBV21-1
j_gene: TRBJ1-5

CDR3nt: TGCGCCAGCAGTGACCGGGCCAGCGATCAGCCCCAGCATTTT
CDR3aa: CASSDRASDQPQHF
d_gene: .
abundance: .
v_gene: TRBV10-2
j_gene: TRBJ1-5

CDR3nt: TGTGCCAGCAGCTTCCGACAGGCCACGGCAGATACGCAGTATTTT
CDR3aa: CASSFRQATADTQYF
d_gene: .
abundance: .
v_gene: TRBV7-9
j_gene: TRBJ2-3

CDR3nt: TGTGCCAGCAGTGAAGGGCAGGTAGCACCGGCCGAGCAGTACTTC
CDR3aa: CASSEGQVAPAEQYF
d_gene: .
abundance: medium-sized
v_gene: TRBV2
j_gene: TRBJ2-7

CDR3nt: TGCGCCAGCAGCCCCGGACAGGGAAGTGGAACTAATGAAAAACTGTTTTTT
CDR3aa: CASSPGQGSGTNEKLFF
d_gene: TRBD1
abundance: .
v_gene: TRBV4-3
j_gene: TRBJ1-4

CDR3nt: TGTGCCAGTAGTATTTCGCTTAGGGTTGCCCGAGAGACCCAGTACTTC
CDR3aa: CASSISLRVARETQYF
d_gene: .
abundance: .
v_gene: TRBV19
j_gene: TRBJ2-5

CDR3nt: TGCAGCGTTGATGAAATAGGGACTAGCGGGAGGAGTGAGCAGTTCTTC
CDR3aa: CSVDEIGTSGRSEQFF
d_gene: TRBD2
abundance: .
v_gene: TRBV29-1
j_gene: TRBJ2-1

CDR3nt: TGTGCCAGCACACGGCGATCGAACACCGGGGAGCTGTTTTTT
CDR3aa: CASTRRSNTGELFF
d_gene: .
abundance: .
v_gene: TRBV6-6
j_gene: TRBJ2-2

CDR3nt: TGTGCCTGGAGTGTACGTCTAGCGGATTCCTACGAGCAGTACTTC
CDR3aa: CAWSVRLADSYEQYF
d_gene: TRBD2
abundance: .
v_gene: TRBV30
j_gene: TRBJ2-7

CDR3nt: TGTGCCAGTAGTATAGATGGGGACACCGGGGAGCTGTTTTTT
CDR3aa: CASSIDGDTGELFF
d_gene: .
abundance: few
v_gene: TRBV19
j_gene: TRBJ2-2

CDR3nt: TGTGCCAGCAGCCGTATGTCAAACGGGGCCCCTACAGATACGCAGTATTTT
CDR3aa: CASSRMSNGAPTDTQYF
d_gene: .
abundance: .
v_gene: TRBV5-6
j_gene: TRBJ2-3

CDR3nt: TGTGCCAGCAGCTCCGAGATTGTTAGGGCCAAAAACATTCAGTACTTC
CDR3aa: CASSSEIVRAKNIQYF
d_gene: .
abundance: .
v_gene: TRBV7-2
j_gene: TRBJ2-4

CDR3nt: TGTGCCAGCTGTAGACAGGCTGAAAAACTGTTTTTT
CDR3aa: CASCRQAEKLFF
d_gene: .
abundance: few
v_gene: TRBV6-6
j_gene: TRBJ1-4

CDR3nt: TGTGCCAGCAGCGTAGACGACAATGAGCAGTTCTTC
CDR3aa: CASSVDDNEQFF
d_gene: .
abundance: .
v_gene: TRBV9
j_gene: TRBJ2-1

CDR3nt: TGTGCCAGCAGTTACTCGACCTCACAGTTCATAGGTGGCTACACCTTC
CDR3aa: CASSYSTSQFIGGYTF
d_gene: .
abundance: .
v_gene: TRBV6-6
j_gene: TRBJ1-2

CDR3nt: TGTGCCAGCAGCTTAGTCACAGCCGTTGGCACAGATACGCAGTATTTT
CDR3aa: CASSLVTAVGTDTQYF
d_gene: .
abundance: .
v_gene: TRBV7-2
j_gene: TRBJ2-3

CDR3nt: TGTGCCAGCAAAAGAGGGACTAGCGCGATCTACGAGCAGTACTTC
CDR3aa: CASKRGTSAIYEQYF
d_gene: TRBD2
abundance: .
v_gene: TRBV6-5
j_gene: TRBJ2-7

CDR3nt: TGTGCCAGCAGCTTAGGACAGAATCAGCCCCAGCATTTT
CDR3aa: CASSLGQNQPQHF
d_gene: .
abundance: .
v_gene: TRBV7-2
j_gene: TRBJ1-5

CDR3nt: TGTGCCAGCGGTAGCGGGAGCCGGAATGAGCAGTTCTTC
CDR3aa: CASGSGSRNEQFF
d_gene: TRBD2
abundance: .
v_gene: TRBV28
j_gene: TRBJ2-1

CDR3nt: TGTGCCAGCAGAATGGGGGCGGTTAGGGGCACTGAAGCTTTCTTT
CDR3aa: CASRMGAVRGTEAFF
d_gene: .
abundance: .
v_gene: TRBV6-5
j_gene: TRBJ1-1

CDR3nt: TGTGCCAGCTCACCACAGGGGGCAAACACTGAAGCTTTCTTT
CDR3aa: CASSPQGANTEAFF
d_gene: TRBD1
abundance: few
v_gene: TRBV18
j_gene: TRBJ1-1

CDR3nt: TGTGCCAGCAGCCCGGGGGCAGGGGTGGGTTCACCCCTCCACTTT
CDR3aa: CASSPGAGVGSPLHF
d_gene: .
abundance: .
v_gene: TRBV6-5
j_gene: TRBJ1-6

CDR3nt: TGCGCCAGCAGCTTGGGACTCAATGAGCAGTTCTTC
CDR3aa: CASSLGLNEQFF
d_gene: .
abundance: .
v_gene: TRBV5-1
j_gene: TRBJ2-1

CDR3nt: TGTGCCAGCAGCCCAAAGCAGGGGACGGGTACCTACGAGCAGTACTTC
CDR3aa: CASSPKQGTGTYEQYF
d_gene: .
abundance: .
v_gene: TRBV13
j_gene: TRBJ2-7

CDR3nt: TGCGCCAGCAGCTTGGTAGGGGGCAACGAGCAGTACTTC
CDR3aa: CASSLVGGNEQYF
d_gene: TRBD1
abundance: few
v_gene: TRBV5-1
j_gene: TRBJ2-7

CDR3nt: TGTGCCAGCAGTGAAATGACTCGGGGCTCCTACGAGCAGTACTTC
CDR3aa: CASSEMTRGSYEQYF
d_gene: .
abundance: .
v_gene: TRBV2
j_gene: TRBJ2-7

CDR3nt: TGTGCCAGCAGTGTGGCGTCGCACAGGGGGCTTGGGTCTGGGGCCAACGTCCTGACTTTC
CDR3aa: CASSVASHRGLGSGANVLTF
d_gene: TRBD1
abundance: once
v_gene: TRBV6-1
j_gene: TRBJ2-6

CDR3nt: TGTGCCAGCACTGGGGGGCTAGCGCCCGGGGAGACCCAGTACTTC
CDR3aa: CASTGGLAPGETQYF
d_gene: .
abundance: few
v_gene: TRBV9
j_gene: TRBJ2-5

CDR3nt: TGTGCCTGGAGTACGCGACTGGGAAACACTGAAGCTTTCTTT
CDR3aa: CAWSTRLGNTEAFF
d_gene: .
abundance: once
v_gene: TRBV30
j_gene: TRBJ1-1

CDR3nt: TGTGCCAGCAGCTTAATAGGAGGCACAGATACGCAGTATTTT
CDR3aa: CASSLIGGTDTQYF
d_gene: .
abundance: few
v_gene: TRBV7-3
j_gene: TRBJ2-3

CDR3nt: TGTGCCAACTCCGGGACAGGGGGCAATCAGCCCCAGCATTTT
CDR3aa: CANSGTGGNQPQHF
d_gene: TRBD1
abundance: once
v_gene: TRBV2
j_gene: TRBJ1-5